This TCR beta chain was recorded in a study of identical twins. The study's findings and limits: Cord blood beta clonotypes present at high abundance carried fewer insertions; no such pattern appeared in memory repertoires.

As for this clonotype: Its specificity is not known.

In germline, CDR1 is SGHVT, CDR2 SQSDAQ. This CDR3 is 16 amino acids long. V was clipped by 1 base and J by 0 bases, with 12 bases between them. MiXCR, run by TCRdb on the 5' RACE reads, gives a single entry per CDR3 protein. Altogether 1.5 million to 2 million distinct CDR3 sequences are present, more than 30% being singletons, with the ten largest covering about 0.25%. The chain combines TRBV7-4 with TRBJ1-2; D gene unclear. Sequencing used cord blood. This receptor was identified in a newborn girl in good health. CDR3 protein: CASSLVKFTPNYGYTF. The CDR3 bases are TGTGCCAGCAGCTTAGTTAAGTTTACCCCTAACTATGGCTACACCTTC.